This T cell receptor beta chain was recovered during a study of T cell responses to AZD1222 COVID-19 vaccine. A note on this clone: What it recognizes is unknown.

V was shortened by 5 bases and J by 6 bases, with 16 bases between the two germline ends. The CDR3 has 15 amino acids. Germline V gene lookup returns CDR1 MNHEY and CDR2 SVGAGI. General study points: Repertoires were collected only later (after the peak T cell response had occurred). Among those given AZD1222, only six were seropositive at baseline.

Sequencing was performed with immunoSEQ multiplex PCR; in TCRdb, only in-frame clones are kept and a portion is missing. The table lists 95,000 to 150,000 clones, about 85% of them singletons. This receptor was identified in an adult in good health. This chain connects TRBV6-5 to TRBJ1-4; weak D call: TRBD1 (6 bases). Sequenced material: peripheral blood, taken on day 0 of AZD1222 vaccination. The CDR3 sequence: CASSTQRGLDEKLFF. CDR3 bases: TGTGCCAGCAGTACTCAGCGGGGGCTGGATGAAAAACTGTTTTTT.